This is a list of T cell receptor beta chains from one sample in a study of long-term antiretroviral therapy in people with HIV. Sequenced by immunoSEQ multiplex PCR; TCRdb stores in-frame clones only, minus some. The sample lists roughly 24,000 clones, over 75% occurring once. The sample in question was unsorted PBMCs, obtained 1.8 years before starting antiretroviral therapy. These receptors all come from a woman in her twenties or thirties with HIV. Each CDR3 is given with its conserved first and last residue. The D gene is left open where the match is weak. Only some rows state a clone size, as once, few, many or a class for expanded clones.

.	.	TRBJ2-3	TRBV9	CASTINVFGDTQYF	TGTGCCAGCACCATAAACGTATTCGGGGATACGCAGTATTTT
.	.	TRBJ1-3	TRBV9	CASSVDTGTGNTIYF	TGTGCCAGCAGCGTAGATACGGGGACTGGAAACACCATATATTTT
TRBD1	.	TRBJ1-3	TRBV13	CASSSSTGGPRSGNTIYF	TGTGCCAGCAGCTCATCGACAGGGGGCCCGCGCTCTGGAAACACCATATATTTT
.	.	TRBJ1-1	TRBV5-4	CASSFRLGMNTEAFF	TGTGCCAGCAGCTTTAGGCTGGGCATGAACACTGAAGCTTTCTTT
TRBD1	.	TRBJ1-5	TRBV12-5	CASGSGDRGLSQPQHF	TGTGCTAGTGGTAGCGGGGACAGGGGGCTAAGTCAGCCCCAGCATTTT
.	.	TRBJ1-1	TRBV6-1	CASNQLNPQAFF	TGTGCCAGCAACCAACTGAACCCTCAAGCTTTCTTT
TRBD2	.	TRBJ2-5	TRBV7-2	CASSLRFGSGGGETQYF	TGTGCCAGCAGCTTAAGATTTGGTAGCGGGGGAGGAGAGACCCAGTACTTC
.	.	TRBJ1-1	TRBV27	CASRAGYEAFF	TGTGCCAGCAGAGCAGGCTATGAAGCTTTCTTT
TRBD2	.	TRBJ2-2	TRBV4-2	CASSQEGTSGRTGELFF	TGTGCCAGCAGCCAAGAGGGGACTAGCGGGAGAACCGGGGAGCTGTTTTTT
TRBD1	.	TRBJ1-1	TRBV6-5	CASSPLGQGAGEAFF	TGTGCCAGCAGTCCTCTAGGACAGGGGGCTGGGGAAGCTTTCTTT
.	.	TRBJ2-5	TRBV25-1	CASSDHDYSFQETQYF	TGTGCCAGCAGTGATCACGATTACAGCTTCCAAGAGACCCAGTACTTC
.	.	TRBJ2-7	TRBV5-6	CASSGGGQQYF	TGTGCCAGCAGCGGAGGGGGACAGCAGTACTTC
TRBD1	.	TRBJ1-1	TRBV5-6	CASSLGYGTVEAFF	TGTGCCAGCAGCTTAGGATACGGGACAGTAGAAGCTTTCTTT
.	.	TRBJ1-5	TRBV25-1	CASSSCGQTINSNQPQHF	TGTGCCAGCAGTTCATGCGGGCAGACAATTAATAGCAATCAGCCCCAGCATTTT
TRBD1	.	TRBJ1-1	TRBV9	CASSVWDRGDTEAFF	TGTGCCAGCAGCGTTTGGGACAGGGGCGACACTGAAGCTTTCTTT
.	.	TRBJ2-2	TRBV15	CATSRDRILGVGELFF	TGTGCCACCAGCAGAGATAGGATTTTAGGAGTCGGGGAGCTGTTTTTT
.	.	TRBJ1-1	TRBV18	CASSQGEGTEAFF	TGTGCCAGCTCCCAAGGGGAAGGCACTGAAGCTTTCTTT
.	.	TRBJ1-4	TRBV18	CASSPGAGNEKLFF	TGTGCCAGCTCACCGGGAGCCGGTAATGAAAAACTGTTTTTT
.	.	TRBJ1-2	TRBV5-1	CASSLLQGNYGYTF	TGCGCCAGCAGCTTGCTTCAGGGGAACTATGGCTACACCTTC
.	.	TRBJ2-5	TRBV5-1	CASSLGTVQETQYF	TGCGCCAGCAGCTTGGGGACAGTCCAAGAGACCCAGTACTTC
TRBD1	once	TRBJ2-1	TRBV30	CAWSAGTALQEQFF	TGTGCCTGGAGTGCCGGGACAGCATTACAGGAGCAGTTCTTC
.	few	TRBJ2-3	TRBV6-5	CASSYPSGAGTDTQYF	TGTGCCAGCAGTTACCCGTCGGGTGCGGGCACAGATACGCAGTATTTT
.	.	TRBJ2-3	TRBV28	CASSQGGTDTQYF	TGTGCCAGCAGCCAAGGGGGAACAGATACGCAGTATTTT
.	.	TRBJ2-5	TRBV6-1	CASSEGASFQETQYF	TGTGCCAGCAGTGAGGGGGCTTCGTTCCAAGAGACCCAGTACTTC
TRBD1	once	TRBJ2-1	TRBV2	CASSPDRGDYNEQFF	TGTGCCAGCAGTCCAGACAGGGGAGACTACAATGAGCAGTTCTTC
.	.	TRBJ2-3	TRBV9	CASTRDRNTQYF	TGTGCCAGCACGAGGGACCGAAATACGCAGTATTTT
.	.	TRBJ1-1	TRBV5-1	CASSPRGEVTEAFF	TGCGCCAGCAGCCCGAGAGGCGAGGTTACTGAAGCTTTCTTT
.	.	TRBJ1-3	TRBV19	CASSMAQGAGAGNTIYF	TGTGCCAGTAGTATGGCTCAAGGGGCAGGTGCTGGAAACACCATATATTTT
.	few	TRBJ1-5	TRBV2	CASSGRVSQPQHF	TGTGCCAGCAGTGGCCGGGTGAGCCAGCCCCAGCATTTT
.	once	TRBJ1-2	TRBV9	CASSVGTETYGYTF	TGTGCCAGCAGCGTTGGGACGGAGACTTATGGCTACACCTTC
.	.	TRBJ1-6	TRBV19	CASCRDNNSPLHF	TGTGCCAGCTGCAGGGATAATAATTCACCCCTCCACTTT
TRBD1	.	TRBJ1-2	TRBV6-6	CASSYVTGAYGYTF	TGTGCCAGCAGTTACGTTACAGGGGCCTACGGCTACACCTTC
TRBD2	.	TRBJ2-3	TRBV7-6	CASSRSGGPADTQYF	TGTGCCAGCAGCCGTAGCGGGGGGCCTGCAGATACGCAGTATTTT
.	.	TRBJ1-2	TRBV29-1	CSVDRRRDNYGYTF	TGCAGCGTTGATCGTCGGAGGGATAACTATGGCTACACCTTC
TRBD2	few	TRBJ2-3	TRBV18	CASSPTSGDTQYF	TGTGCCAGCTCTCCCACTAGCGGTGATACGCAGTATTTT
.	once	TRBJ2-1	TRBV7-9	CASTFFMDEQFF	TGTGCCAGCACCTTTTTCATGGATGAGCAGTTCTTC
.	.	TRBJ1-1	TRBV29-1	CSVAGRHHTEAFF	TGCAGCGTCGCCGGCCGGCACCACACTGAAGCTTTCTTT
TRBD2	once	TRBJ2-3	TRBV11-2	CASSPTSGGADTQYF	TGTGCCAGCAGCCCGACTAGCGGGGGGGCGGATACGCAGTATTTT
.	.	TRBJ2-3	TRBV5-1	CASFLEGASTDTQYF	TGCGCCAGTTTTTTGGAGGGTGCTAGCACAGATACGCAGTATTTT
TRBD1	.	TRBJ2-1	TRBV6-1	CASSLDRDNEQFF	TGTGCCAGCAGTCTGGACAGGGACAATGAGCAGTTCTTC
.	.	TRBJ1-2	TRBV2	CASQGGGAANYGYTF	TGTGCCAGCCAGGGAGGGGGGGCCGCTAACTATGGCTACACCTTC
.	.	TRBJ1-2	TRBV6-1	CASSTGTANYGYTF	TGTGCCAGCAGTACCGGGACGGCTAACTATGGCTACACCTTC
TRBD1	.	TRBJ1-2	TRBV4-1	CASSDENSDRGRLRGYTF	TGCGCCAGCAGCGACGAAAACTCGGACAGGGGGCGCTTGAGGGGCTACACCTTC
.	.	TRBJ2-2	TRBV9	CASSSQRQTPPGELFF	TGTGCCAGCAGCTCGCAAAGACAGACCCCTCCCGGGGAGCTGTTTTTT
.	.	TRBJ2-3	TRBV7-9	CASSSQRSTDTQYF	TGTGCCAGCAGCTCACAGAGATCCACAGATACGCAGTATTTT
TRBD1	.	TRBJ1-2	TRBV11-2	CASSLSLTGRSGYTF	TGTGCCAGCAGCTTATCCTTGACAGGGAGGAGTGGCTACACCTTC
TRBD1	.	TRBJ2-1	TRBV7-6	CASSSTGEKSNEQFF	TGTGCCAGCAGCTCGACAGGGGAAAAGAGCAATGAGCAGTTCTTC